This T cell receptor (beta chain) is from a study of T cell responses to AZD1222 COVID-19 vaccine. Across the whole study: The study pooled second doses at about 4 or about 12 weeks. Findings and limits, study-wide: White British people made up most donors, females outnumbered males, and clonal diversity was possibly underestimated. Just a handful of AZD1222 recipients tested seropositive at baseline. Nearly half of spike-specific TCRs reportedly target unmutated variant regions.

Produced via immunoSEQ multiplex PCR; TCRdb's table is partial and in-frame only. This repertoire shows some 200,000 clones, over 80% found once; its top ten account for around 6.4%. Germline assignment: CDR1 LGHNA and CDR2 YNFKEQ. There are 14 residues in the CDR3. Trimming pared 1 base from V and 5 bases from J, leaving 11 bases between. In regard to this clone: Its antigen is not identified.

V is TRBV4-2 and J is TRBJ2-5; D is unresolved. This clonotype was sampled from an adult in good health. The specimen was peripheral blood, collected on day 0 of AZD1222 vaccination. CDR3 amino acids: CASSQGSLAETQYF. The CDR3 DNA reads as TGTGCCAGCAGCCAAGGGTCTCTGGCGGAGACCCAGTACTTC.